The clone carrying this TCR beta chain was counted a single time. Authors' data handling: Reference gene primer amplification gave nucleated cell count estimates. Profiled with immunoSEQ multiplex PCR; TCRdb holds only in-frame clones, not every one. V, J and clone size are taken as reported in that table, and D and trimming were inferred from the DNA itself. This table has 200,000 to 250,000 clones, about 91% appearing once. This record belongs to a study of blood T cell repertoires in COVID-19. Study-level information: The United States, Italy and Spain provided the acute and convalescent COVID-19 samples.

The germline V and J ends were trimmed by 6 bases and 7 bases, with 22 bases remaining between them. The CDR3 loop spans 16 amino acids. Germline assignment: CDR1 MDHEN and CDR2 SYDVKM. Sequencing was carried out using peripheral blood. The source is a man aged 18 to 30 with active or convalescent COVID-19. The chain combines TRBV28 with TRBJ1-5, with D uncertain. The CDR3 region has the DNA TGTGCCAGCAGCGGCCGTTGGGTGCTCGGGAGCCAGCCCCAGCATTTT. Protein product: CASSGRWVLGSQPQHF.